Listed here are 29 T cell receptor beta chains from one sample, sequenced in a study of cytomegalovirus exposure and HLA in healthy donors (dated by TCRdb to about 2017). Libraries were built with the immunoSEQ multiplex PCR assay. A mixture of 60 forward primers for TCR Vbeta segments and 13 reverse primers for TCR Jbeta segments was used in the multiplex PCR. This immuneACCESS table, as held by TCRdb, lists in-frame sequences with V and J called but not all clones. Of the missing ones, under half trace to an unresolved V gene in checked studies; the others have no known cause. The sample includes under 40,000 clones, with roughly 79% observed a single time. The top ten constitute around a tenth of the sample. Sequenced sample: PBMCs. These TCRs come from a woman aged 40 to 55 in good health and CMV-seronegative.

The chain is built from TRBV6-5 and TRBJ1-1, with 7 bases fitting TRBD1. The length of the CDR3 is 12 residues. Per the germline V gene, CDR1 is MNHEY and CDR2 is SVGAGI. Trimming took 2 bases from V and 8 from J; bases not matched to a gene: 2. The CDR3 loop reads CASSYTRGEAFF. The DNA for the CDR3 is TGTGCCAGCAGTTACACCAGGGGGGAAGCTTTCTTT.

J is TRBJ1-5 and V is TRBV5-8; D gene ambiguous. The CDR3 contains 15 residues. V lost 1 base to trimming and J lost 2 bases, with 10 bases between them. Germline assignment: CDR1 SGHTS and CDR2 YDEGEE. CDR3 region: CASSLSRVRNQPQHF. CDR3 in DNA: TGTGCCAGCAGCTTGTCGAGGGTTCGCAATCAGCCCCAGCATTTT.

The genes are TRBV6-5 and TRBJ1-2; TRBD1 aligns across 8 bases. The CDR3 is 15 amino acids. The germline CDR1 and CDR2 sequences are MNHEY and SVGAGI. V lost 6 bases to trimming and J lost 4 bases; unmatched junction nucleotides: 10. This CDR3 reads CASRTPTGDSYGYTF. The CDR3 nucleotides are TGTGCCAGCAGAACCCCGACAGGGGACTCCTATGGCTACACCTTC.

V and J are TRBV11-2 and TRBJ2-1; 11 positions agree with TRBD1. V lost 4 bases, J lost 3 bases, and 2 bases stayed unmatched. This CDR3 has 15 amino acids. CDR1 is SGHAT, CDR2 FQNNGV, per germline. CDR3 nucleotide sequence: TGTGCCAGCAGCTCGGGACAGGGGGTCTACAATGAGCAGTTCTTC. This codes for CASSSGQGVYNEQFF.

This clone was seen a single time. J is TRBJ2-3 and V is TRBV9; 9 bases map to TRBD2. Per germline, CDR1 SGDLS and CDR2 YYNGEE. This CDR3 is 15 amino acids long. The J segment lost 4 bases and the V segment lost 4 bases, leaving 7 bases of the junction unmatched. The CDR3 nucleotides read TGTGCCAGCAGCCCCTGGCGGGGGGGCGCAGATACGCAGTATTTT. Translation: CASSPWRGGADTQYF. The full variable domain, completed using reference TRBV9 and TRBJ2-3, is DSGVTQTPKHLITATGQRVTLRCSPRSGDLSVYWYQQSLDQGLQFLIQYYNGEERAKGNILERFSAQQFPDLHSELNLSSLELGDSALYFCASSPWRGGADTQYFGPGTRLTVL.

The chain links TRBV10-1 to TRBJ2-5; 8 bases fit TRBD2. The junction had 10 bases not matched to a gene; V was cut back by 2 bases and J by 5 bases. The CDR3 totals 16 residues. Germline assignment: CDR1 WNHNN and CDR2 SYGVQD (reference sequence). CDR3 nucleotides: TGCGCCAGCAGTGAGACCGGGGGGGCCTCCCGCGAGACCCAGTACTTC. Its protein is CASSETGGASRETQYF.

The chain is built from TRBV9 and TRBJ2-3; TRBD2 is a possible D gene (5 bases). CDR1 and CDR2 (germline): SGDLS, YYNGEE. Trimming stripped 6 bases from V and 1 base from J, with 9 bases between. The CDR3 is 13 residues long. CDR3 in DNA: TGTGCCAGCAAGGCAGCGGGCACAGATACGCAGTATTTT. Amino acids: CASKAAGTDTQYF.

This chain connects TRBV4-3 to TRBJ1-1, with D perhaps TRBD1 (6 bases). The V gene lost 0 bases and the J gene lost 6 bases, with 11 bases spanning the gap. This CDR3 contains 14 residues. CDR1 LGHNA and CDR2 YSLEER come from the germline V gene. CDR3 loop: CASSQERDTSEAFF. CDR3 sequence (DNA): TGCGCCAGCAGCCAAGAAAGGGACACATCTGAAGCTTTCTTT.

The chain combines TRBV5-6 with TRBJ2-2, with D maybe TRBD1 (6 bases). CDR1 SGHDT and CDR2 YYEEEE come from the germline V gene. V was pared by 2 bases and J by 2 bases, with 13 bases between. The CDR3 length is 16 residues. The CDR3 region is CASSFIGTQNTGELFF. The DNA of the CDR3 is TGTGCCAGCAGCTTCATAGGGACACAAAACACCGGGGAGCTGTTTTTT.

This clone was counted between two and nine times. The chain combines TRBV6-1 with TRBJ1-6; D may be TRBD1 (5 bases). Trimming stripped 1 base from V and 9 bases from J, with 16 bases between. CDR1 MNHNS and CDR2 SASEGT come from the germline V gene. The CDR3 is 16 amino acids. For the CDR3, the DNA is TGTGCCAGCAGTGAAGAGGCAGGACAAGCTTCTTCACCCCTCCACTTT. Translating gives CASSEEAGQASSPLHF.

This clone was found once. This sequence joins TRBV15 and TRBJ1-1, with no clear D. The germline V gene has CDR1 LNHNV and CDR2 YYDKDF (reference sequence). The CDR3 has 14 residues. The V end was cut by 3 bases, the J end by 1 base, with 9 bases between. CDR3 in amino acids: CATSRDWSNTEAFF. In DNA form, the CDR3 reads TGTGCCACCAGCAGGGACTGGTCGAACACTGAAGCTTTCTTT. The full variable domain, rest sourced from reference TRBV15 and TRBJ1-1, is DAMVIQNPRYQVTQFGKPVTLSCSQTLNHNVMYWYQQKSSQAPKLLFHYYDKDFNNEADTPDNFQSRRPNTSFCFLDIRSPGLGDTAMYLCATSRDWSNTEAFFGQGTRLTVV.

V gene TRBV6-5 combines with J gene TRBJ1-6; no firm D call. Germline values: CDR1 MNHEY, CDR2 SVGAGI. The CDR3 has 15 amino acids. V was shortened by 6 bases and J by 5 bases, with 14 bases between the two germline ends. For the CDR3, the DNA is TGTGCCAGCAGACCCCCCGCGGTTGATAATTCACCCCTCCACTTT. Protein: CASRPPAVDNSPLHF.

This clone was seen only a few times. The genes are TRBV6-1 and TRBJ1-5; 10 bases agree with TRBD1. This CDR3 comprises 15 residues. The V and J ends lost 6 bases and 0 bases, in that order; junction bases with no gene match: 2. Germline-derived CDR1 and CDR2 are MNHNS and SASEGT. The chain's CDR3 is CASRGQGNSNQPQHF. Written as DNA, the CDR3 is TGTGCCAGCAGGGGACAGGGGAATAGCAATCAGCCCCAGCATTTT.

The chain uses TRBV27 and TRBJ2-1, with 7 positions matching TRBD1. The CDR3 loop spans 15 amino acids. Per the germline V gene, CDR1 is MNHEY and CDR2 is SMNVEV (reference sequence). Trimming at V came to 2 bases and at J to 6 bases, leaving 7 bases not matched to a gene. CDR3 amino acids: CASSLGTDHSNEQFF. In DNA, the CDR3 is TGTGCCAGCAGTTTAGGGACAGACCACTCCAATGAGCAGTTCTTC.

The rearrangement joins TRBV4-2 to TRBJ1-1, with 8 bases lining up with TRBD1. J lost 3 bases, V lost 5 bases, and 8 bases had no gene match. The CDR3 is 15 amino acids. Germline V gene lookup returns CDR1 LGHNA and CDR2 YNFKEQ. CDR3: CASSSRQGMDTEAFF. The CDR3 DNA reads as TGTGCCAGCAGCTCCCGACAGGGGATGGACACTGAAGCTTTCTTT.

The V and J genes are TRBV6-6 and TRBJ1-4; no reliable D call. This CDR3 is built from 12 residues. CDR1 is MNHNY and CDR2 is SVGAGI in the germline V gene (reference sequence). Trimming shortened V by 2 bases and J by 5 bases, and 3 bases separated the two germline ends. CDR3: CASSYPNEKLFF. CDR3 DNA: TGTGCCAGCAGTTACCCGAATGAAAAACTGTTTTTT.

As DNA, the CDR3 is TGTGCCAGTAGCCAGGGTTCCGGGGAGCTGTTTTTT. It translates to CASSQGSGELFF. The genes are TRBV19 and TRBJ2-2, with TRBD1 as a possible D gene (5 bases). The CDR3 sequence is 12 residues long. V was trimmed by 6 bases and J by 6 bases, leaving 8 bases between them. Germline V gene lookup returns CDR1 LNHDA and CDR2 SQIVND (reference sequence).

V is TRBV10-3 and J is TRBJ2-7, with 7 bases lining up with TRBD2. The CDR3 loop spans 11 amino acids. V trimming: 8 bases; J trimming: 6 bases; junction bases outside the gene matches: 4. Per the germline V gene, CDR1 is ENHRY and CDR2 is SYGVKD. CDR3 loop: CAIRGRVEQYF. The CDR3 DNA follows: TGTGCCATCCGTGGGAGGGTCGAGCAGTACTTC.

This chain connects TRBV5-4 to TRBJ2-3, with 7 bases identical to TRBD1. J gave up 5 bases and V 2 bases, and 2 bases lay outside the gene matches. Germline values: CDR1 SGHNT, CDR2 YYREEE (reference sequence). CDR3 size: 13 residues. The CDR3 sequence is CASSFQGEDTQYF. CDR3 bases: TGTGCCAGCAGCTTCCAGGGGGAAGATACGCAGTATTTT.

The chain uses TRBV5-1 and TRBJ2-5; TRBD1 agrees at 9 bases. V dropped 4 bases and J dropped 4; count of bases not matched to a gene: 8. Germline CDR1 is SGHRS and CDR2 is YFSETQ. The CDR3 sequence is 15 residues long. CDR3 amino acids: CASSLTGGGPETQYF. DNA for the CDR3: TGCGCCAGCAGCCTCACAGGGGGCGGACCAGAGACCCAGTACTTC.

In this sample, this clone turned up a few times. The V and J genes are TRBV7-9 and TRBJ1-1, with D unclear. Germline V lookup: CDR1 SEHNR, CDR2 FQNEAQ (reference sequence). The CDR3 length is 13 residues. The V end lost 2 bases, the J end lost 6 bases, and 10 bases lay between the germline ends. The CDR3, as DNA: TGTGCCAGCAGCTTATCACTAAGCCCTGAAGCTTTCTTT. Amino acids: CASSLSLSPEAFF.

The rearrangement joins TRBV6-1 to TRBJ1-4; D call uncertain. Trimming shortened V by 2 bases and J by 6 bases, and 13 bases separated the two germline ends. In germline, CDR1 is MNHNS, CDR2 SASEGT. The CDR3 has 15 amino acids. The DNA of the CDR3 is TGTGCCAGCAGTGAATACAAGGGAGGTTATGAAAAACTGTTTTTT. Protein sequence: CASSEYKGGYEKLFF.

The chain carries TRBV6-6 and TRBJ1-5, with D maybe TRBD1 (5 bases). CDR1 MNHNY and CDR2 SVGAGI come from the germline V gene (reference sequence). Trimming took off 6 bases at V and 0 bases at J, with 12 bases between the two ends. CDR3 length equals 15 residues. The CDR3 DNA is TGTGCCAGCAGAACGGACACCTATAGCAATCAGCCCCAGCATTTT. Its protein product is CASRTDTYSNQPQHF.

The chain carries TRBV18 and TRBJ2-7; D perhaps matches TRBD1 (6 bases). V lost 6 bases and J 3 bases, leaving 15 bases between the germline ends. This CDR3 has 14 residues. Germline CDR1 reads KGHSH; CDR2 reads LQKENI. CDR3: CASSLTGTRYEQYV. As DNA, the CDR3 is TGTGCCAGCTCCCTCACAGGGACCCGCTACGAGCAGTACGTC.

This clone appeared a few times. This chain joins TRBV19 and TRBJ1-6; 8 bases map to TRBD1. Germline-derived CDR1 and CDR2 are LNHDA and SQIVND (reference sequence). This CDR3 contains 15 residues. The V gene end was trimmed by 6 bases and the J gene end by 9 bases; junction bases not matched to a gene: 10. The CDR3 is CASSVQDRVGSPLHF. In nucleotides, the CDR3 is TGTGCCAGTAGCGTACAGGACAGGGTCGGTTCACCCCTCCACTTT.

This chain joins TRBV7-9 and TRBJ2-7; 8 bases align to TRBD1. Germline CDR1 and CDR2: SEHNR and FQNEAQ (reference sequence). Losses at the gene ends were 1 base for V and 3 bases for J; bases not matched to a gene: 2. This CDR3 is 14 amino acids long. CDR3 coding DNA: TGTGCCAGCAGCTTAGGGACAGGGTTCTACGAGCAGTACGTC. Translated: CASSLGTGFYEQYV.

This clone turned up a few times. The V and J genes are TRBV6-6 and TRBJ2-3, with 8 bases aligning to TRBD2. This CDR3 contains 16 residues. J was trimmed by 2 bases and V by 2 bases; bases with no gene match: 6. Looked up from germline, CDR1 is MNHNY and CDR2 is SVGAGI (reference sequence). CDR3 region: CASSYPRGGYTDTQYF. The CDR3 region has the DNA TGTGCCAGCAGTTACCCACGGGGGGGATACACAGATACGCAGTATTTT.

V usage is TRBV5-6 and J usage is TRBJ2-7; 8 bases align to TRBD2. The germline CDR1 and CDR2 sequences are SGHDT and YYEEEE. Trimming cost V 1 base and J 1 base; bases outside gene matches: 4. The CDR3 is made up of 15 amino acids. CDR3 loop: CASSLLLAVSYEQYF. The CDR3 nucleotides read TGTGCCAGCAGCTTGTTACTAGCGGTATCCTACGAGCAGTACTTC. Full variable domain (rest looked up from reference TRBV5-6 and TRBJ2-7): DAGVTQSPTHLIKTRGQQVTLRCSPKSGHDTVSWYQQALGQGPQFIFQYYEEEERQRGNFPDRFSGHQFPNYSSELNVNALLLGDSALYLCASSLLLAVSYEQYFGPGTRLTVT.

J is TRBJ1-5 and V is TRBV7-2; no definite D call. V was pared by 0 bases and J by 5 bases, with 11 bases between. Germline V CDR1 and CDR2: SGHTA, FQGNSA. The CDR3 has 15 amino acids. CDR3 sequence reads: CASSLANLPDQPQHF. CDR3 DNA: TGTGCCAGCAGCTTAGCGAACCTACCGGATCAGCCCCAGCATTTT. Drawing the rest from reference TRBV7-2 and TRBJ1-5, the complete variable domain is GAGVSQSPSNKVTEKGKDVELRCDPISGHTALYWYRQSLGQGLEFLIYFQGNSAPDKSGLPSDRFSAERTGGSVSTLTIQRTQQEDSAVYLCASSLANLPDQPQHFGDGTRLSIL.